Following are 14 T cell receptor beta chains from one sample sequenced in a study of blood T cell repertoires in COVID-19. Measured with immunoSEQ multiplex PCR; TCRdb has only the in-frame clones, and not every one. The data hold some 70,000 clones, with about nine tenths observed a single time. Sequencing used peripheral blood. The source of these receptors is a man aged 25-45 years with acute or convalescent COVID-19.

This rearrangement joins TRBV19 to TRBJ2-1; no clear D gene. Germline CDR1 is LNHDA and CDR2 is SQIVND (reference sequence). The V and J ends lost 0 bases and 0 bases respectively, with 6 bases between them. CDR3 length: 15 residues. The CDR3 is CASSIDPSSYNEQFF. The CDR3 bases are TGTGCCAGTAGTATAGACCCGAGCTCCTACAATGAGCAGTTCTTC.

This clone was seen a handful of times. In nucleotides, the CDR3 is TGCAGCGTTGAAGGACATACCCCCGATCAGCCCCAGCATTTT. Its translation: CSVEGHTPDQPQHF. The V and J genes are TRBV29-1 and TRBJ1-5; D is undetermined. CDR1 is SQVTM and CDR2 is ANQGSEA in the germline V gene. V gave up 1 base and J gave up 5 bases, with 12 bases separating them. The CDR3 runs to 14 residues.

The CDR3 coding sequence is TGTGCCACGTCGCGGGAACGTGGCTATGGCTACACCTTC. Protein sequence: CATSRERGYGYTF. The chain has TRBV24-1 and TRBJ1-2; unclear D gene. Germline CDR1 and CDR2: KGHDR and SFDVKD. The CDR3 runs to 13 residues. Between the trimmed V and J ends, which lost 10 bases and 4 bases, there was a span of 15 bases.

This clone was seen once. The rearrangement joins TRBV6-6 to TRBJ1-2, with TRBD1 matching 7 bases. J was trimmed by 4 bases and V by 5 bases; bases with no gene match: 7. CDR3 length: 14 amino acids. From germline, CDR1 is MNHNY and CDR2 SVGAGI (reference sequence). This CDR3 reads CASSPDRAGYGYTF. CDR3 DNA sequence: TGTGCCAGCAGTCCTGACAGGGCCGGCTATGGCTACACCTTC.

The chain recombines TRBV21-1 with TRBJ2-5; the listed D gene, TRBD2, was not tested against the DNA. TRBV21-1 is marked as a pseudogene. This CDR3 region has 16 residues. The CDR3 here is CASSSHPGLSPPTQYF. CDR3 in DNA: TGTGCCAGCAGCTCGCATCCGGGACTTTCCCCGCCGACCCAGTACTTC.

This clone was seen just once. The chain recombines TRBV2 with TRBJ1-4, with 9 bases matching TRBD1. This CDR3 has 17 residues. The germline CDR1 and CDR2 sequences are SNHLY and FYNNEI. The ends lost 6 bases at V and 2 bases at J; junction bases unmatched: 10. CDR3 amino acids: CASSSGTGINTNEKLFF. DNA for the CDR3: TGTGCCAGCAGCTCCGGGACAGGGATCAACACTAATGAAAAACTGTTTTTT.

This clone has a single count. The chain links TRBV6-1 to TRBJ2-7; 8 bases match TRBD1. CDR1 MNHNS and CDR2 SASEGT come from the germline V gene. V shed 3 bases, J shed 3 bases, and the junction held 1 base outside the gene matches. CDR3 length equals 13 residues. CDR3 region: CASSDGQGYEQYF. In DNA, the CDR3 is TGTGCCAGCAGTGACGGACAGGGCTACGAGCAGTACTTC.

The chain links TRBV18 to TRBJ2-5; the match to TRBD1 covers 7 bases. The CDR3 totals 14 residues. Looked up from germline, CDR1 is KGHSH and CDR2 is LQKENI. V shed 1 base and J 5 bases; nucleotides not matched to a gene: 4. CDR3: CASSPQRGQETQYF. CDR3 sequence (DNA): TGTGCCAGCTCACCACAAAGGGGGCAGGAGACCCAGTACTTC.

The chain links TRBV9 to TRBJ2-2; 10 bases line up with TRBD2. The CDR3 runs to 15 residues. Germline V lookup: CDR1 SGDLS, CDR2 YYNGEE. The J segment lost 7 bases and the V segment lost 3 bases, leaving 6 bases of the junction unmatched. CDR3 in DNA: TGTGCCAGCAGCGGGCTAGCGGGAGATCACGGGGAGCTGTTTTTT. Protein product: CASSGLAGDHGELFF.

The CDR3 is CASSLGAGSYEQYF. The DNA for the CDR3 is TGTGCCAGCAGCTTAGGAGCGGGGAGCTACGAGCAGTACTTC. V and J are TRBV7-2 and TRBJ2-7; 7 bases line up with TRBD2. Trimming took 1 base from V and 3 from J; bases not matched to a gene: 3. The CDR3 is made up of 14 amino acids. Germline CDR1 is SGHTA and CDR2 is FQGNSA.

The chain carries TRBV30 and TRBJ2-7; 14 positions agree with TRBD2. The CDR3 runs to 19 residues. The J segment lost 4 bases and the V segment lost 0 bases, leaving 14 bases of the junction unmatched. The V gene's germline CDR1 is GTSNPN and CDR2 SVGIG (reference sequence). CDR3 in amino acids: CAWSVLFGTSGRDIYEQYF. The CDR3, as DNA: TGTGCCTGGAGTGTACTGTTCGGGACTAGCGGGAGAGATATTTACGAGCAGTACTTC.

The V and J genes are TRBV5-1 and TRBJ1-1; possible D gene TRBD1, 6 bases. This CDR3 region has 14 residues. V lost 2 bases, J lost 3 bases, and 11 bases lay in between. Per germline, CDR1 SGHRS and CDR2 YFSETQ. The CDR3 spells CASSLQGWDTEAFF. In nucleotides, the CDR3 is TGCGCCAGCAGCTTACAGGGTTGGGACACTGAAGCTTTCTTT.

The rearrangement joins TRBV4-2 to TRBJ1-3, with 11 nucleotides matching TRBD1. The germline CDR1 and CDR2 sequences are LGHNA and YNFKEQ. Trimming took 0 bases from V and 5 from J; bases not matched to a gene: 9. This CDR3 has 18 residues. The CDR3 loop reads CASSQDSPGQGGRNTIYF. As DNA, the CDR3 is TGTGCCAGCAGCCAAGATTCACCGGGACAGGGGGGACGAAACACCATATATTTT.

The rearrangement links TRBV2 to TRBJ2-1; TRBD1 aligns across 8 bases. The CDR3 runs to 14 residues. Germline assignment: CDR1 SNHLY and CDR2 FYNNEI. The CDR3 sequence: CAQRGRQDRGEQFF. The CDR3 DNA reads as TGTGCTCAGCGCGGTAGACAAGACAGGGGAGAGCAGTTCTTC. Drawing the rest from reference TRBV2 and TRBJ2-1, the complete variable domain is EPEVTQTPSHQVTQMGQEVILRCVPISNHLYFYWYRQILGQKVEFLVSFYNNEISEKSEIFDDQFSVERPDGSNFTLKIRSTKLEDSAMYFCAQRGRQDRGEQFFGPGTRLTVL.